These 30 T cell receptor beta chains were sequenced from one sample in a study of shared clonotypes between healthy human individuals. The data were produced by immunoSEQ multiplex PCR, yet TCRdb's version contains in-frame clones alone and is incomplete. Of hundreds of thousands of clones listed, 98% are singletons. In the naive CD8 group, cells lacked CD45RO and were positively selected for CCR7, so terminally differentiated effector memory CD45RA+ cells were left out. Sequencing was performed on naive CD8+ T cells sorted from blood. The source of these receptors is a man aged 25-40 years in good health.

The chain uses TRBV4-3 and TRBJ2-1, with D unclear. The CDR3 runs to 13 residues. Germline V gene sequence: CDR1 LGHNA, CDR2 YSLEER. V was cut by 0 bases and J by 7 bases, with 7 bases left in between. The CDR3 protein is CASSQDRWNEQFF. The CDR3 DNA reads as TGCGCCAGCAGCCAAGACCGCTGGAATGAGCAGTTCTTC.

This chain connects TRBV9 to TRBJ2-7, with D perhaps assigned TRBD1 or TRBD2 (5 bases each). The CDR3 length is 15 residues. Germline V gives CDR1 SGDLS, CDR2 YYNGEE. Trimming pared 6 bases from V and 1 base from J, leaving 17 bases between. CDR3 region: CASNQEGLQSYEQYF. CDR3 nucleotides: TGTGCCAGCAACCAAGAGGGGCTGCAATCCTACGAGCAGTACTTC.

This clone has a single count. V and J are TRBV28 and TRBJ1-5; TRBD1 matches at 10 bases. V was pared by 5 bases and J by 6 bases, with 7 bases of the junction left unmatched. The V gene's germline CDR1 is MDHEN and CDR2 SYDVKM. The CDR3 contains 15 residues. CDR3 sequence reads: CASSRDRGLTQPQHF. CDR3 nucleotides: TGTGCCAGCAGTAGAGACAGGGGGCTCACTCAGCCCCAGCATTTT.

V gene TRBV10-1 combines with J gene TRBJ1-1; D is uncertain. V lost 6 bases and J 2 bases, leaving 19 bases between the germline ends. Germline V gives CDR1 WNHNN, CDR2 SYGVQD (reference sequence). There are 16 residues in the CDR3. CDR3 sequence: CASSPRTGDINTEAFF. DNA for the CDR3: TGCGCCAGCAGCCCCAGGACTGGGGATATTAACACTGAAGCTTTCTTT.

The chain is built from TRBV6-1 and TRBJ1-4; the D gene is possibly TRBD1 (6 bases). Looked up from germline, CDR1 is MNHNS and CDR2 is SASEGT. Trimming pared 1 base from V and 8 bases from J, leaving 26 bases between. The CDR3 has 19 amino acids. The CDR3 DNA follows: TGTGCCAGCAGTGAAGAACAGGGCCCGTGGTCGGGTGTAAGGGAAAAACTGTTTTTT. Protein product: CASSEEQGPWSGVREKLFF.

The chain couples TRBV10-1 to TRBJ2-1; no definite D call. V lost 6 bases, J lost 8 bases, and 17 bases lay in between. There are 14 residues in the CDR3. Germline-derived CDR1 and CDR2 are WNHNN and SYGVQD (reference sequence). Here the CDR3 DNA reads TGCGCCAGCAGCGAAAACCGGGCAGCTCATGAGCAGTTCTTC. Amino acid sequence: CASSENRAAHEQFF.

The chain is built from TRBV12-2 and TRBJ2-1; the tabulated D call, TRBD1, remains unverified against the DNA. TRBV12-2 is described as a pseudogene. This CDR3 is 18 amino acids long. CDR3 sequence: CASRFVVITPHRLNEQFF. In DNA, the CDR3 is TGTGCAAGTCGCTTCGTCGTCATAACCCCACACCGCCTCAATGAGCAGTTCTTC.

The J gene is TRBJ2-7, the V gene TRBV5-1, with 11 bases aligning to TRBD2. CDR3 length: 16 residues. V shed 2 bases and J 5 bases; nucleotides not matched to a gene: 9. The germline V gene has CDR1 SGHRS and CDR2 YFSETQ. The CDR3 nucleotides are TGCGCCAGCAGCTTCCTACTAGCGGGAGAAGCCCACGAGCAGTACTTC. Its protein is CASSFLLAGEAHEQYF. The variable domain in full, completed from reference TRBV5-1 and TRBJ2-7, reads KAGVTQTPRYLIKTRGQQVTLSCSPISGHRSVSWYQQTPGQGLQFLFEYFSETQRNKGNFPGRFSGRQFSNSRSEMNVSTLELGDSALYLCASSFLLAGEAHEQYFGPGTRLTVT.

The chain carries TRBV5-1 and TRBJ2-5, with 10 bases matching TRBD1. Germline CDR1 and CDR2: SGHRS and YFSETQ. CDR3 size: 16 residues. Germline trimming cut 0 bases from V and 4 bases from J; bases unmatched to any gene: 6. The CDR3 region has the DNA TGCGCCAGCAGCTTGGCGGGACAGGGGACGTTAGAGACCCAGTACTTC. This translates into CASSLAGQGTLETQYF.

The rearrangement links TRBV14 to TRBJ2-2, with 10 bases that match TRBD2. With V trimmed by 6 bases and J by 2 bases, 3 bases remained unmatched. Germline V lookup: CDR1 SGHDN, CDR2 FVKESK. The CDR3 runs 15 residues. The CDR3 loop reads CASRASGRNTGELFF. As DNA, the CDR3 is TGTGCCAGCAGGGCTAGCGGGAGAAACACCGGGGAGCTGTTTTTT.

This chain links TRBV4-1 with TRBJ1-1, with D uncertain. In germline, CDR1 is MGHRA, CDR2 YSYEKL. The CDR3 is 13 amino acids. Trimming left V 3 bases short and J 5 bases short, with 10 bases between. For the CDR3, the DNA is TGCGCCAGCAGCCACCAATCCAGAACTGAAGCTTTCTTT. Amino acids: CASSHQSRTEAFF.

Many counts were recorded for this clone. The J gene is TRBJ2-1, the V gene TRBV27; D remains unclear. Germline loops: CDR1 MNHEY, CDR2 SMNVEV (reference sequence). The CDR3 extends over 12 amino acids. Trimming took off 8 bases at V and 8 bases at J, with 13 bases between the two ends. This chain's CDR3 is CASAMIEDEQFF. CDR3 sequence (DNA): TGTGCCAGCGCCATGATCGAGGATGAGCAGTTCTTC.

CDR3 nucleotide sequence: TGTGCCAGCAGCCTAATCAACAGGGGATATACGCAGTATTTT. Its translation is CASSLINRGYTQYF. The chain combines TRBV14 with TRBJ2-3; 7 bases are a match to TRBD1. This CDR3 is 14 amino acids long. Germline lookup yields CDR1 SGHDN and CDR2 FVKESK. With 4 bases clipped from V and 7 bases from J, the junction kept 8 bases outside the gene matches.

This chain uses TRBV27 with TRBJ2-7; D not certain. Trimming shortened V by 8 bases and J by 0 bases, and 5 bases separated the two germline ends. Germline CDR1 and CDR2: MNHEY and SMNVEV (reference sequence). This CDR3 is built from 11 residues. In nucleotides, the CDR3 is TGTGCCAGCGGGTTCTCCTACGAGCAGTACTTC. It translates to CASGFSYEQYF.

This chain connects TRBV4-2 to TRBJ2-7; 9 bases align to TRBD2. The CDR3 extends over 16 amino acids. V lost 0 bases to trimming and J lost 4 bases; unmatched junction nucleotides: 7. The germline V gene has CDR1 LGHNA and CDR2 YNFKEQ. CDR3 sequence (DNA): TGTGCCAGCAGCCAAGAAGGAGGCCTAGCGGGATACGAGCAGTACTTC. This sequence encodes CASSQEGGLAGYEQYF.

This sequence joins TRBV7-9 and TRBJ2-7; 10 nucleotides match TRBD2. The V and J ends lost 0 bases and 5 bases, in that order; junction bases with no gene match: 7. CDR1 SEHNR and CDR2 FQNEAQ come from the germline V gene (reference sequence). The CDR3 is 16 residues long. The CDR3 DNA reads TGTGCCAGCAGCTTAGCCAGCGGGAGGGCCGTCCACGAGCAGTACTTC. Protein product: CASSLASGRAVHEQYF. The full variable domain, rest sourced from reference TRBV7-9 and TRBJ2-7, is DTGVSQNPRHKITKRGQNVTFRCDPISEHNRLYWYRQTLGQGPEFLTYFQNEAQLEKSRLLSDRFSAERPKGSFSTLEIQRTEQGDSAMYLCASSLASGRAVHEQYFGPGTRLTVT.

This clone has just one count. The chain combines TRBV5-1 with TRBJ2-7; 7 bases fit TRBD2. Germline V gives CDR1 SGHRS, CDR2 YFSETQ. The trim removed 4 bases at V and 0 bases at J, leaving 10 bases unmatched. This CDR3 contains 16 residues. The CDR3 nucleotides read TGCGCCAGCAGCGATAGCGGGCTGTCGAGCTCCTACGAGCAGTACTTC. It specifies CASSDSGLSSSYEQYF.

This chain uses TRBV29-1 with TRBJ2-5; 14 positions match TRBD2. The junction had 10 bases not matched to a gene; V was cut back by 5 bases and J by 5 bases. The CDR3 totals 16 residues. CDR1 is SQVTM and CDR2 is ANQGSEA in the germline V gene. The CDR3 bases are TGCAGCGTTTGTCTCCTTGGACTAGCGGGAGGCGAGACCCAGTACTTC. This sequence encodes CSVCLLGLAGGETQYF. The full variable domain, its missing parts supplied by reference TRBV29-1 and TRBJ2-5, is SAVISQKPSRDICQRGTSLTIQCQVDSQVTMMFWYRQQPGQSLTLIATANQGSEATYESGFVIDKFPISRPNLTFSTLTVSNMSPEDSSIYLCSVCLLGLAGGETQYFGPGTRLLVL.

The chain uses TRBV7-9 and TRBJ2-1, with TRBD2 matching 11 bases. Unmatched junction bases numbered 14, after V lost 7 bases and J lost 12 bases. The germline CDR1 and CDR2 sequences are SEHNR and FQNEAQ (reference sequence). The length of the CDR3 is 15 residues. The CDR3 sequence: CASTGVAGGPQGQFF. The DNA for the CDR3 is TGTGCCAGCACTGGGGTAGCGGGAGGGCCTCAAGGGCAGTTCTTC. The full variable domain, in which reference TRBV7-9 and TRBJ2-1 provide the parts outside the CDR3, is DTGVSQNPRHKITKRGQNVTFRCDPISEHNRLYWYRQTLGQGPEFLTYFQNEAQLEKSRLLSDRFSAERPKGSFSTLEIQRTEQGDSAMYLCASTGVAGGPQGQFFGPGTRLTVL.

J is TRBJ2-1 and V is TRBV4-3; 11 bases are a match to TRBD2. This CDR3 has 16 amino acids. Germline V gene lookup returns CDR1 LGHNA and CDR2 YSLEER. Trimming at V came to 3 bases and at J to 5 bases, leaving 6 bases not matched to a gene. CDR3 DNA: TGCGCCAGCAGCCAGGAGACTAGCGGGACCCACAATGAGCAGTTCTTC. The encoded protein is CASSQETSGTHNEQFF.

This CDR3 is CSVNGQGDEKLFF. DNA of the CDR3: TGCAGCGTTAATGGACAGGGTGATGAAAAACTGTTTTTT. This rearrangement joins TRBV29-1 to TRBJ1-4; TRBD1 matches at 8 bases. Germline V gene lookup returns CDR1 SQVTM and CDR2 ANQGSEA. The J segment lost 6 bases and the V segment lost 5 bases, leaving 5 bases of the junction unmatched. This CDR3 has 13 amino acids.

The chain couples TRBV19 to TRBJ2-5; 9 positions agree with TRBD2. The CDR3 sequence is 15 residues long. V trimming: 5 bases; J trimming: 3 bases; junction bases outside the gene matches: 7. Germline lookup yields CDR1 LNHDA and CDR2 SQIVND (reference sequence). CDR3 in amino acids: CASSAGTSSEETQYF. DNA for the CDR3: TGTGCCAGTAGTGCCGGGACTAGCTCCGAAGAGACCCAGTACTTC. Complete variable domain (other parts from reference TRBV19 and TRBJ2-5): DGGITQSPKYLFRKEGQNVTLSCEQNLNHDAMYWYRQDPGQGLRLIYYSQIVNDFQKGDIAEGYSVSREKKESFPLTVTSAQKNPTAFYLCASSAGTSSEETQYFGPGTRLLVL.

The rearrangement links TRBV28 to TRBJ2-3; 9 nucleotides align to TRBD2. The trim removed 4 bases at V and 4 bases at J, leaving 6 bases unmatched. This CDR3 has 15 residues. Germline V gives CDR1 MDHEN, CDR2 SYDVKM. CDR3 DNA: TGTGCCAGCAGTTCTAGCGGGGAAAGATCAGATACGCAGTATTTT. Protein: CASSSSGERSDTQYF.

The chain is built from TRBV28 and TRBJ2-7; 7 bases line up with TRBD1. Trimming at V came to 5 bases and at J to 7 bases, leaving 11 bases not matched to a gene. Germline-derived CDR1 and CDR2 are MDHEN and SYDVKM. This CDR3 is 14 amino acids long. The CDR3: CASSGTGVYGEQYF. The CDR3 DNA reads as TGTGCCAGCAGTGGAACAGGGGTTTATGGGGAGCAGTACTTC.

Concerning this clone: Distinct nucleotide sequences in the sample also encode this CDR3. The CDR3, as DNA: TGTGCCAGTAGTATCCTAGGACTAGCGGGAAATGAGCAGTTCTTC. This codes for CASSILGLAGNEQFF. This chain joins TRBV19 and TRBJ2-1; 12 nucleotides agree with TRBD2. CDR1 is LNHDA and CDR2 is SQIVND in the germline V gene (reference sequence). Germline trimming cut 3 bases from V and 7 bases from J; bases unmatched to any gene: 4. The CDR3 runs to 15 residues. Filled out from reference TRBV19 and TRBJ2-1, the complete variable domain reads DGGITQSPKYLFRKEGQNVTLSCEQNLNHDAMYWYRQDPGQGLRLIYYSQIVNDFQKGDIAEGYSVSREKKESFPLTVTSAQKNPTAFYLCASSILGLAGNEQFFGPGTRLTVL.

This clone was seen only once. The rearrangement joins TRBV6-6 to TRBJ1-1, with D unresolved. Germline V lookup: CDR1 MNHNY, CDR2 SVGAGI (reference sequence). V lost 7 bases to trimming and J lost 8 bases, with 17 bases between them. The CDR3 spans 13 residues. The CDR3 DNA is TGTGCCAGCACCCACATGGTGGGCCGCGAAGCTTTCTTT. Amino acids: CASTHMVGREAFF.

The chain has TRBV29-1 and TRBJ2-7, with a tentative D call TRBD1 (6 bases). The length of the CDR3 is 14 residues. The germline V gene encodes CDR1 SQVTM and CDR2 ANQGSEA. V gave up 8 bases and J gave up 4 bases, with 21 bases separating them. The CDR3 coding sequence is TGCAGCCCACCCCCCACAGGGCTCTGGTACGAGCAGTACTTC. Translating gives CSPPPTGLWYEQYF.

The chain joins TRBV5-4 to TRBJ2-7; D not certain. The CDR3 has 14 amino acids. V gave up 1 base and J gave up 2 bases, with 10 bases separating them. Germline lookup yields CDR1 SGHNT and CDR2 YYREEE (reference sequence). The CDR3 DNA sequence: TGTGCCAGCAGCTTGTCAAACACTCCCTACGAGCAGTACTTC. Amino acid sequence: CASSLSNTPYEQYF.

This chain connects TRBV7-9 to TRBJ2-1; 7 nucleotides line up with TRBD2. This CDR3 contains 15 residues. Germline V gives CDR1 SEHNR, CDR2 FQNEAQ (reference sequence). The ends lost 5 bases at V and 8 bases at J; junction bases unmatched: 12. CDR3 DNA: TGTGCCAGCAGCCCTAGGCGGGAGAGGAGGTATGAGCAGTTCTTC. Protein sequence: CASSPRRERRYEQFF. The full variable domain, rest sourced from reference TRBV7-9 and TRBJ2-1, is DTGVSQNPRHKITKRGQNVTFRCDPISEHNRLYWYRQTLGQGPEFLTYFQNEAQLEKSRLLSDRFSAERPKGSFSTLEIQRTEQGDSAMYLCASSPRRERRYEQFFGPGTRLTVL.

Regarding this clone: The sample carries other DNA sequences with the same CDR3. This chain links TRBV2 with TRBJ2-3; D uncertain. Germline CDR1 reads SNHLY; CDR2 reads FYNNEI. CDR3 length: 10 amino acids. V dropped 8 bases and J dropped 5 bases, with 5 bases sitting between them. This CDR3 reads CASLRDTQYF. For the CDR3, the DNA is TGTGCCAGCCTTAGAGATACGCAGTATTTT. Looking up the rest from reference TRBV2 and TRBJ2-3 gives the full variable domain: EPEVTQTPSHQVTQMGQEVILRCVPISNHLYFYWYRQILGQKVEFLVSFYNNEISEKSEIFDDQFSVERPDGSNFTLKIRSTKLEDSAMYFCASLRDTQYFGPGTRLTVL.